The 19 T cell receptor beta chains below were found in one sample sequenced in a study of Ad26.COV2.S vaccination and SARS-CoV-2 variants. Treatment here: around 19 received Ad26.COV2.S at low or high dose, single or two shots; several received placebo; per-sample allocation not given. The investigators took samples on day 63 after the first vaccine or placebo injection. The protocol was immunoSEQ multiplex PCR, while the TCRdb copy is restricted to in-frame clones and leaves out a portion. The table records about 400,000 clones, approximately 83% of them present only once. The sequencing used peripheral blood, collected in a trial of Ad26.COV2.S vaccine versus placebo. These TCRs come from a person aged 18-60 years who received the Ad26.COV2.S COVID-19 vaccine or a placebo.

The genes are TRBV9 and TRBJ1-4, with a possible D match to TRBD1 (5 bases). Per the germline V gene, CDR1 is SGDLS and CDR2 is YYNGEE. The CDR3 sequence is 14 residues long. With 0 bases removed from V and 8 bases from J, the gap between germline ends came to 11 bases. The CDR3 DNA reads TGTGCCAGCAGCGTAGGGAGGGGTCGGGAAAAACTGTTTTTT. The encoded protein is CASSVGRGREKLFF.

The gene calls are TRBV14 and TRBJ2-3, with D perhaps TRBD1 (6 bases). This CDR3 has 16 residues. Germline-derived CDR1 and CDR2 are SGHDN and FVKESK. Between the trimmed V and J ends, which lost 0 bases and 7 bases, there was a span of 17 bases. The CDR3 bases are TGTGCCAGCAGCCAAGAAGCTCGGGGCAGGGGTTATACGCAGTATTTT. Protein: CASSQEARGRGYTQYF.

The chain joins TRBV2 to TRBJ2-5, with D unresolved. V lost 0 bases and J lost 5, with 10 bases in between. This CDR3 comprises 14 residues. CDR1 is SNHLY and CDR2 is FYNNEI in the germline V gene. The CDR3 loop reads CASSEAAFAETQYF. The CDR3 region has the DNA TGTGCCAGCAGTGAAGCGGCGTTTGCGGAGACCCAGTACTTC. The full variable domain, rest sourced from reference TRBV2 and TRBJ2-5, is EPEVTQTPSHQVTQMGQEVILRCVPISNHLYFYWYRQILGQKVEFLVSFYNNEISEKSEIFDDQFSVERPDGSNFTLKIRSTKLEDSAMYFCASSEAAFAETQYFGPGTRLLVL.

The V gene is TRBV11-2, the J gene TRBJ2-7, with TRBD1 matching over 10 bases. The CDR3 spans 18 residues. Germline V CDR1 and CDR2: SGHAT, FQNNGV. The trim removed 1 base at V and 2 bases at J, leaving 11 bases unmatched. The CDR3 loop reads CASSLAVTPGTGAYEQYF. The CDR3, as DNA: TGTGCCAGCAGCTTAGCGGTAACTCCCGGGACAGGGGCCTACGAGCAGTACTTC.

The genes are TRBV5-4 and TRBJ2-5; a weak D match, TRBD1 (5 bases). V lost 5 bases to trimming and J lost 2 bases, with 16 bases between them. CDR3 length equals 15 residues. Germline values: CDR1 SGHNT, CDR2 YYREEE (reference sequence). This CDR3 reads CASSLRDQGQETQYF. The CDR3 nucleotides are TGTGCCAGCAGTCTCCGAGACCAGGGACAAGAGACCCAGTACTTC.

The chain carries TRBV4-1 and TRBJ1-2; D is unresolved. In germline, CDR1 is MGHRA, CDR2 YSYEKL. Trimming left V 0 bases short and J 4 bases short, with 9 bases between. The CDR3 consists of 14 residues. This CDR3 reads CASSQEGRFYGYTF. The CDR3 DNA follows: TGCGCCAGCAGCCAAGAAGGGAGGTTCTATGGCTACACCTTC.

The V call is TRBV7-2, the J call TRBJ1-2; 8 nucleotides agree with TRBD1. Germline loops: CDR1 SGHTA, CDR2 FQGNSA. This CDR3 is built from 15 residues. The V gene end was trimmed by 5 bases and the J gene end by 3 bases; junction bases not matched to a gene: 8. The CDR3 loop reads CASSLQGGSDYGYTF. DNA for the CDR3: TGTGCCAGCAGCCTACAGGGGGGCAGCGACTATGGCTACACCTTC.

The genes are TRBV7-3 and TRBJ2-2, with D tentatively TRBD1 (5 bases). There are 17 residues in the CDR3. The germline V and J ends were trimmed by 5 bases and 3 bases, with 19 bases remaining between them. Germline V gene sequence: CDR1 SGHTA, CDR2 FQGTGA. The CDR3 loop reads CASSPSPEWGYTGELFF. For the CDR3, the DNA is TGTGCCAGCAGCCCATCTCCGGAGTGGGGCTACACCGGGGAGCTGTTTTTT.

The chain combines TRBV27 with TRBJ2-3; no definite D call. The length of the CDR3 is 15 residues. Per the germline V gene, CDR1 is MNHEY and CDR2 is SMNVEV (reference sequence). The V end was cut by 5 bases, the J end by 0 bases, with 12 bases between. The CDR3 DNA reads as TGTGCCAGCAGTCCCCGTGGCCCTAGCACAGATACGCAGTATTTT. Translated: CASSPRGPSTDTQYF.

This chain connects TRBV5-5 to TRBJ1-6, with D uncertain. V was clipped by 2 bases and J by 6 bases, with 15 bases between them. CDR3 length: 16 residues. From germline, CDR1 is SGHKS and CDR2 YYEKEE (reference sequence). CDR3 coding DNA: TGTGCCAGCAGCTTTACTCCGGCTAAGTCTAATTCACCCCTCCACTTT. Translation gives CASSFTPAKSNSPLHF.

J is TRBJ1-2 and V is TRBV7-6, with a weak D call TRBD1 (6 bases). This CDR3 region has 16 residues. CDR1 and CDR2 from the germline V gene are SGHVS and FNYEAQ. The V end lost 8 bases, the J end lost 0 bases, and 19 bases lay between the germline ends. The CDR3 DNA follows: TGTGCCAGCGCCCTCCTACAGGGTTTAACTAACTATGGCTACACCTTC. Translation: CASALLQGLTNYGYTF. Full variable domain (missing parts from reference TRBV7-6 and TRBJ1-2): GAGVSQSPRYKVTKRGQDVALRCDPISGHVSLYWYRQALGQGPEFLTYFNYEAQQDKSGLPNDRFSAERPEGSISTLTIQRTEQRDSAMYRCASALLQGLTNYGYTFGSGTRLTVV.

The chain uses TRBV11-3 and TRBJ2-7, with 7 positions matching TRBD2. After removal of 1 base from V and 3 bases from J, the junction contained 12 bases not matched to a gene. The CDR3 loop spans 17 amino acids. Germline V gives CDR1 SGHNT, CDR2 YENEEA. CDR3 loop: CASSLAGQLRGDYEQYF. The CDR3 coding sequence is TGTGCCAGCAGCTTAGCTGGGCAGCTACGGGGGGACTACGAGCAGTACTTC. Full variable domain (rest looked up from reference TRBV11-3 and TRBJ2-7): EAGVVQSPRYKIIEKKQPVAFWCNPISGHNTLYWYLQNLGQGPELLIRYENEEAVDDSQLPKDRFSAERLKGVDSTLKIQPAELGDSAVYLCASSLAGQLRGDYEQYFGPGTRLTVT.

The V gene is TRBV6-5, the J gene TRBJ1-3; the D gene is possibly TRBD1 (5 bases). V dropped 0 bases and J dropped 8 bases, with 11 bases sitting between them. Germline V gene sequence: CDR1 MNHEY, CDR2 SVGAGI. CDR3 size: 14 residues. CDR3 DNA sequence: TGTGCCAGCAGTTACTCGGGAACGGGACACACCATATATTTT. Translated: CASSYSGTGHTIYF.

This rearrangement joins TRBV5-8 to TRBJ2-5; no firm D call. In germline, CDR1 is SGHTS, CDR2 YDEGEE. V lost 2 bases, J lost 3 bases, and 8 bases lay in between. The CDR3 covers 13 residues. This CDR3 reads CASSLRVKETQYF. DNA of the CDR3: TGTGCCAGCAGCTTAAGAGTTAAAGAGACCCAGTACTTC.

The V and J genes are TRBV6-6 and TRBJ1-2; D call uncertain. Trimming left V 2 bases short and J 5 bases short, with 12 bases between. The CDR3 runs to 14 residues. Germline V gene sequence: CDR1 MNHNY, CDR2 SVGAGI (reference sequence). CDR3 DNA: TGTGCCAGCAGTTACCTTGGTCGGGGATATGGCTACACCTTC. Its protein product is CASSYLGRGYGYTF.

This clone was counted only a few times. The CDR3 is CASSQADRSGNTIYF. DNA of the CDR3: TGCGCCAGCAGCCAAGCGGACAGGAGTGGAAACACCATATATTTT. This chain uses TRBV4-3 with TRBJ1-3, with 7 bases matching TRBD1. V was pared by 1 base and J by 3 bases, with 3 bases of the junction left unmatched. CDR1 is LGHNA and CDR2 is YSLEER in the germline V gene. This CDR3 is built from 15 residues.

The chain links TRBV5-1 to TRBJ2-1; no clear D. CDR3 length: 12 residues. CDR1 SGHRS and CDR2 YFSETQ come from the germline V gene. Deletions cut 0 bases from V and 5 bases from J, with 3 bases between. In DNA form, the CDR3 reads TGCGCCAGCAGCTTGGTAGACAATGAGCAGTTCTTC. This gives the protein CASSLVDNEQFF. The complete variable domain, with remaining parts taken from reference TRBV5-1 and TRBJ2-1, reads KAGVTQTPRYLIKTRGQQVTLSCSPISGHRSVSWYQQTPGQGLQFLFEYFSETQRNKGNFPGRFSGRQFSNSRSEMNVSTLELGDSALYLCASSLVDNEQFFGPGTRLTVL.

The chain couples TRBV7-8 to TRBJ2-7, with no clear D. Germline CDR1 is SGHVS and CDR2 is FQNEAQ. This CDR3 has 14 amino acids. V shed 3 bases and J shed 3 bases, with 12 bases lying between them. CDR3 loop: CASSFSPIGYEQYF. The DNA for the CDR3 is TGTGCCAGCAGCTTTTCTCCGATCGGCTACGAGCAGTACTTC.

The J gene is TRBJ2-7, the V gene TRBV15; TRBD1 is a possible D gene (6 bases). Trimming removed 3 bases from V and 4 bases from J, with 10 bases in between. This CDR3 has 13 residues. Germline V gives CDR1 LNHNV, CDR2 YYDKDF (reference sequence). The CDR3 DNA reads TGTGCCACCAGCAGGGGGGCAGAGTACGAGCAGTACTTC. Its translation: CATSRGAEYEQYF.